Listed here is a single T cell receptor beta chain. Its antigen is unknown. The record originates from a study of cytomegalovirus exposure and HLA in healthy donors. Overall study context: Clustering assigned about 80% of the roughly 430 genotyped donors to the Caucasian-associated ancestry cluster.

General study results and limits: Roughly even sequencing depth across donors was the assumption behind the presence/absence analyses. At a 0.05 false discovery rate, a later analysis found over 15,000 TCR beta sequences to be associated with HLA alleles.

The PCR employed 60 Vbeta primers together with 13 Jbeta primers. Profiled with immunoSEQ multiplex PCR; TCRdb holds only in-frame clones, not every one. This table holds some 150,000 clones, roughly 80% found once. Sequences were obtained from PBMCs. The receptor was derived from a woman under 40 in good health and CMV-seronegative.

Here the CDR3 reads CASTPNQGYSYGYTF. DNA of the CDR3: TGTGCCAGCACCCCAAACCAGGGGTACAGCTATGGCTACACCTTC. The V call is TRBV2, the J call TRBJ1-2; weak D call: TRBD1 (6 bases). Germline loops: CDR1 SNHLY, CDR2 FYNNEI. This CDR3 contains 15 residues. The V and J ends lost 7 bases and 4 bases respectively, with 19 bases between them.